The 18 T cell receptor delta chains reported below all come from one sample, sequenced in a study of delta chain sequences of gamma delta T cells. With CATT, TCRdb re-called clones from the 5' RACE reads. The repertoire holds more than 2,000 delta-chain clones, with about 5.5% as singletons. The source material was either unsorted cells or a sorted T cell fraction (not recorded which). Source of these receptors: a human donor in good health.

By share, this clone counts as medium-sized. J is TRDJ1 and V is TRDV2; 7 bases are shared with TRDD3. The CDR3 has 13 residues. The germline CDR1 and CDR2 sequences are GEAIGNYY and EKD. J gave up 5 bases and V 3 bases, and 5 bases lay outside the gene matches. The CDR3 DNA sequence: TGTGCCTGTGACTCCTTACTGGGGGATAAACTCATCTTT. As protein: CACDSLLGDKLIF.

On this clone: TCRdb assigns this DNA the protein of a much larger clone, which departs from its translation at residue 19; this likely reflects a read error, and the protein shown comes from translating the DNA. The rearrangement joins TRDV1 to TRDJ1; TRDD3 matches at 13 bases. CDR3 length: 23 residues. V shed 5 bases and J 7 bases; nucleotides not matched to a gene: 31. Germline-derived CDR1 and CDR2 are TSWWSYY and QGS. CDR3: CALGTTSYSYWGIRWSGGGKLIF. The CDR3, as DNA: TGTGCTCTTGGGACTACTTCCTATTCATACTGGGGGATACGCTGGAGTGGGGGCGGTAAACTCATCTTT.

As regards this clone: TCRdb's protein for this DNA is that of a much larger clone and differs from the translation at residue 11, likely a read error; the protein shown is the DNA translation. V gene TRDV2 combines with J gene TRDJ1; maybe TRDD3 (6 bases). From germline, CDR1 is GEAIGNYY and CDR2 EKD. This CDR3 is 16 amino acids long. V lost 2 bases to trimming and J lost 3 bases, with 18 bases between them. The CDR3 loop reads CACDMLPGAYPDKLIF. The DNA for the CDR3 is TGTGCCTGTGACATGCTGCCTGGGGCGTACCCCGATAAACTCATCTTT.

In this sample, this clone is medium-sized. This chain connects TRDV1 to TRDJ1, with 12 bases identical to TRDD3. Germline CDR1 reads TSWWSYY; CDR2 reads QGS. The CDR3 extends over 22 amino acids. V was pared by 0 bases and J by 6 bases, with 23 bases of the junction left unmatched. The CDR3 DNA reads TGTGCTCTTGGGGAACTTAAACTTCCTACCCGACTACTGGGGGATACCCACCATAAACTCATCTTT. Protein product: CALGELKLPTRLLGDTHHKLIF.

CDR3 nucleotides: TGTGCCTGTGATCCCGTACTGGGGAACCCCCCTAAACTCATCTTT. Amino acids: CACDPVLGNPPKLIF. V gene TRDV2 combines with J gene TRDJ1; 7 bases are a match to TRDD3. This CDR3 is 15 amino acids long. With 4 bases clipped from V and 7 bases from J, the junction kept 14 bases outside the gene matches. The germline CDR1 and CDR2 sequences are GEAIGNYY and EKD.

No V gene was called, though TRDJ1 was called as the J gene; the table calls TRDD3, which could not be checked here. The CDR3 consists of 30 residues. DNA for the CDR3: TGTGCTTCGTTGCCATCTTGGGGAAGCAGTGGTATCAACGCAGAGTCGCGTACCTTCGCCTCTTGGGGGGACACCGATAAACTCATCTTT. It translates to CASLPSWGSSGINAESRTFASWGDTDKLIF.

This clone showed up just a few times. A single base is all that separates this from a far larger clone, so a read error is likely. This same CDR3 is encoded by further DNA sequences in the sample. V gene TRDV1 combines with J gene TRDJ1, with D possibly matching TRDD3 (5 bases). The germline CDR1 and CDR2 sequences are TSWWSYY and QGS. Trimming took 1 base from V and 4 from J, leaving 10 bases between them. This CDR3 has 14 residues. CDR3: CALGERGYLDKLIF. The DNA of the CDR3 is TGTGCTCTTGGGGAACGGGGGTACCTCGATAAACTCATCTTT.

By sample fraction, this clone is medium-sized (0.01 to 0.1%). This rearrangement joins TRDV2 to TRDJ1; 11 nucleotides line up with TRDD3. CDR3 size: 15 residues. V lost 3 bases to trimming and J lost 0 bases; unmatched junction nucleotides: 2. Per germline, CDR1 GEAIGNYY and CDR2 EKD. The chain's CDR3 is CACDSLGDNTDKLIF. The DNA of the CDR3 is TGTGCCTGTGACTCACTGGGGGATAACACCGATAAACTCATCTTT.

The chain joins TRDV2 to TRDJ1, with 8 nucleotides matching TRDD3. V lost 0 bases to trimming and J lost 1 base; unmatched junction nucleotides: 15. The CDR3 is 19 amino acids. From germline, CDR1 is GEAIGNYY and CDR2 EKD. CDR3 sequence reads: CACDTVPLSTGGSTDKLIF. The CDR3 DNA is TGTGCCTGTGACACCGTTCCCCTTTCTACTGGGGGGTCCACCGATAAACTCATCTTT.

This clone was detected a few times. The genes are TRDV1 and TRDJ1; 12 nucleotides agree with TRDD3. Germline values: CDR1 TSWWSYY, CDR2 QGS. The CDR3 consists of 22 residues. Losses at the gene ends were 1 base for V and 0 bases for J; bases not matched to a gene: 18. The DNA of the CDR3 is TGTGCTCTTGGGGAACCCCCAATGTTCCTACTGGGGGATACCAGATACACCGATAAACTCATCTTT. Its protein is CALGEPPMFLLGDTRYTDKLIF.

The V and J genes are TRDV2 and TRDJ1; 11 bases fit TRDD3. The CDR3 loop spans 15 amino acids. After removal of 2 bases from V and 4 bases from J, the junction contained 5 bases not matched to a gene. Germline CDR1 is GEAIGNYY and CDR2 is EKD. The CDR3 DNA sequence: TGTGCCTGTGACAAATGGGGGATACGTGACGATAAACTCATCTTT. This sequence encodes CACDKWGIRDDKLIF.

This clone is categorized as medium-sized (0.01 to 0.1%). Here the CDR3 DNA reads TGTGCCTGTGACACCGTTAGGCCTTCTCCTCACCCTACTGGGGGATACACCGATAAACTCATCTTT. Translated: CACDTVRPSPHPTGGYTDKLIF. The rearrangement uses TRDV2 and TRDJ1; TRDD3 matches 10 bases. The CDR3 consists of 22 residues. Trimming cost V 0 bases and J 0 bases; bases outside gene matches: 21. Per germline, CDR1 GEAIGNYY and CDR2 EKD.

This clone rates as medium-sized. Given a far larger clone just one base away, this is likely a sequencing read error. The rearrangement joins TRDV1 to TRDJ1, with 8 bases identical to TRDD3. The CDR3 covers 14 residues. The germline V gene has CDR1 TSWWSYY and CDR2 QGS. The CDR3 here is CAFGERGYLDKLIF. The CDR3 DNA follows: TGTGCTTTTGGGGAACGGGGATACCTCGATAAACTCATCTTT.

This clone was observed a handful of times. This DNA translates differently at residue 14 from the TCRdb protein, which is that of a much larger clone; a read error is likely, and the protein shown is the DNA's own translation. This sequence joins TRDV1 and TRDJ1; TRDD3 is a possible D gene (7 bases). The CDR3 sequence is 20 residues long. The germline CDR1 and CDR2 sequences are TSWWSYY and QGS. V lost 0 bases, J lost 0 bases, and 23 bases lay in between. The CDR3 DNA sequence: TGTGCTCTTGGGGAACTAGCTGACTTCCTTCTACTGGGGAACACCGATAAACTCATCTTT. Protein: CALGELADFLLLGNTDKLIF.

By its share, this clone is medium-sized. Written as DNA, the CDR3 is TGTGCTCTTGGGGAACTAAGACCCGTTACTGGGGGATATCCCCCTTACACCGATAAACTCATCTTT. It specifies CALGELRPVTGGYPPYTDKLIF. The chain joins TRDV1 to TRDJ1; the match to TRDD3 covers 11 bases. The CDR3 consists of 22 residues. With 0 bases clipped from V and 0 bases from J, the junction kept 18 bases outside the gene matches. Germline-derived CDR1 and CDR2 are TSWWSYY and QGS.

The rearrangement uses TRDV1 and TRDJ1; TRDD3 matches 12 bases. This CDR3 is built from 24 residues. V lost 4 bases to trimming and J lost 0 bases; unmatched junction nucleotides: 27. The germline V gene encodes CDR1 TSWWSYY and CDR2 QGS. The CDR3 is CALGALGLPIPGTGGYLYTDKLIF. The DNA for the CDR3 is TGTGCTCTTGGGGCCTTAGGCCTTCCTATACCCGGTACTGGGGGATACTTGTACACCGATAAACTCATCTTT.

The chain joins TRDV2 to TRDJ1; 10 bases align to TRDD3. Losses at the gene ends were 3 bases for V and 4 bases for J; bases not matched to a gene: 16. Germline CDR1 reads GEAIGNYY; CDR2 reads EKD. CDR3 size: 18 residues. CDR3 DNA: TGTGCCTGTGACCAACTGGGGGATGTGGGCGAAGGGATCGATAAACTCATCTTT. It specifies CACDQLGDVGEGIDKLIF.

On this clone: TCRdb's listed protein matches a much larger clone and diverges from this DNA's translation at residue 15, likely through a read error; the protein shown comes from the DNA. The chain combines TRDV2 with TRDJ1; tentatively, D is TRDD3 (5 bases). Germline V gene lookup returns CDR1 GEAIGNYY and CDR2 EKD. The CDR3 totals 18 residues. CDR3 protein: CACDTVTGLLNWTDELIF. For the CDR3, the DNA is TGTGCCTGTGACACCGTTACTGGACTTTTAAATTGGACCGATGAACTCATCTTT.